This T cell receptor (beta chain) came from a study of shared clonotypes between healthy human individuals. The CDR3 spans 16 residues. V was pared by 0 bases and J by 11 bases, with 13 bases of the junction left unmatched. From germline, CDR1 is SGDLS and CDR2 YYNGEE. Notes on the study in general: The low donor count limited represented genetic and exposure-history diversity.

The sample holds one count of this clone. What it binds is unknown. Here immunoSEQ multiplex PCR was the method, and the copy in TCRdb shows in-frame clones only, minus some. The table includes some 1.5 million clones, roughly 96% detected once. The sequence was collected from a man aged 25 to 45 in good health. Material for sequencing was naive CD4+ T cells sorted from blood. Subset reported: CD45RA+ positively selected. The chain links TRBV9 to TRBJ2-3, with 9 bases identical to TRBD2. CDR3 in amino acids: CASSVVQAGGAVEQYF. CDR3 nucleotides: TGTGCCAGCAGCGTAGTCCAAGCGGGAGGAGCAGTGGAGCAGTATTTT.